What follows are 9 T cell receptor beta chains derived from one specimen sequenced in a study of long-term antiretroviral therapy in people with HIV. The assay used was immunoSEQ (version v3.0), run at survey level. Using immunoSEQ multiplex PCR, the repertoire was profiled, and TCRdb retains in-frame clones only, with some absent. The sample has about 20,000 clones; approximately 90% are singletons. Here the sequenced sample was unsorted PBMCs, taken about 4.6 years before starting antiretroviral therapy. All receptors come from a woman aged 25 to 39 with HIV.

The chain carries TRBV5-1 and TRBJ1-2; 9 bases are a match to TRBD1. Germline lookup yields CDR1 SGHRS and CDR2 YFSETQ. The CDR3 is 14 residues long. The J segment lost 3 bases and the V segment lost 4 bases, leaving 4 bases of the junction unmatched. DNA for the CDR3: TGCGCCAGCAGCCTGGGACAGGGACACTATGGCTACACCTTC. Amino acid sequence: CASSLGQGHYGYTF.

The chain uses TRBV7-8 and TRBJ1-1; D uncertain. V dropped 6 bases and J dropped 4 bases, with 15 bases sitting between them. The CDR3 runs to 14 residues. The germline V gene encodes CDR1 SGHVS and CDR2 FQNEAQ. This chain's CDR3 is CASRSTNAPTEAFF. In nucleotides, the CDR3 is TGTGCCAGCAGATCCACCAACGCCCCCACTGAAGCTTTCTTT.

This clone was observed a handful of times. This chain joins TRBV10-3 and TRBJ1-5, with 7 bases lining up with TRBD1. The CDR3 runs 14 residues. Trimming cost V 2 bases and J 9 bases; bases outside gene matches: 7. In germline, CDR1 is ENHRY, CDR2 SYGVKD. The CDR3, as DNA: TGTGCCATCAGTGAGGAGACAGGGCAGGGGCCCCAGCATTTT. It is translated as CAISEETGQGPQHF.

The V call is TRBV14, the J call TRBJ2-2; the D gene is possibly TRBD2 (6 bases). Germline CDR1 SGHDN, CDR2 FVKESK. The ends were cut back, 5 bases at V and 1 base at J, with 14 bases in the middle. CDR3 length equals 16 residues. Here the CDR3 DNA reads TGTGCCAGCAGCAAAAGACTAGAGAGGAACACCGGGGAGCTGTTTTTT. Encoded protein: CASSKRLERNTGELFF.

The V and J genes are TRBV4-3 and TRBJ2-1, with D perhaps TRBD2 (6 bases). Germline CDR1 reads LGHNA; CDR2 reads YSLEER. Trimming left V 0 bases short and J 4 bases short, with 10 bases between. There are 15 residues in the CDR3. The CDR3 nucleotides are TGCGCCAGCAGCCAAGATTCGACTAGTTACAATGAGCAGTTCTTC. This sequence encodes CASSQDSTSYNEQFF.

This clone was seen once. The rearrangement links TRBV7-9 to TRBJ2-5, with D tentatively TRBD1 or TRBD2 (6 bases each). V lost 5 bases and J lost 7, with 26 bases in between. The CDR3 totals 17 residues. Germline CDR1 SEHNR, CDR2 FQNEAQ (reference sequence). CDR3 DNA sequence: TGTGCCAGCAGCAGCACGCGGGACACGGGTGATTCAGGGACCCAGTACTTC. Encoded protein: CASSSTRDTGDSGTQYF.

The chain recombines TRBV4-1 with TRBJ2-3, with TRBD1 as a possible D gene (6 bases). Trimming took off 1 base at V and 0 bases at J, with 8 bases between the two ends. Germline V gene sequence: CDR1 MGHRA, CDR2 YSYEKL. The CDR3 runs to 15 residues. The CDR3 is CASSQGDTSTDTQYF. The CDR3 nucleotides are TGCGCCAGCAGCCAAGGGGACACGAGCACAGATACGCAGTATTTT.

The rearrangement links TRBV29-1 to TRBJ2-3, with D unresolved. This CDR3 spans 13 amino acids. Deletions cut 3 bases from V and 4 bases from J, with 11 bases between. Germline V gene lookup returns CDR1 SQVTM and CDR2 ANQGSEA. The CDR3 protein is CSVEKGSADTQYF. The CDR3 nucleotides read TGCAGCGTTGAGAAGGGATCTGCAGATACGCAGTATTTT.

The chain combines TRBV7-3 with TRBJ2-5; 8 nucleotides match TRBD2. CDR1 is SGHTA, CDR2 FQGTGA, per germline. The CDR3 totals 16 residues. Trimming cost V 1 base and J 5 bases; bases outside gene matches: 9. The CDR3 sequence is CASSLKGLGAGETQYF. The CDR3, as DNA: TGTGCCAGCAGCTTAAAGGGACTAGGGGCGGGGGAGACCCAGTACTTC.